This TCR beta chain was identified during a study of T cell responses to AZD1222 COVID-19 vaccine. Broader study findings: None of the repertoires were sampled until the peak T cell response had passed.

Germline V gene lookup returns CDR1 SGHNT and CDR2 YYREEE (reference sequence). CDR3 length equals 14 residues. Between the trimmed V and J ends, which lost 2 bases and 7 bases, there was a span of 10 bases. A note on this clone: What it binds is not known.

Profiled with immunoSEQ multiplex PCR; TCRdb holds only in-frame clones, not every one. Seen here are about 180,000 clones, about 89% observed once, and the top ten hold 1.5% to 2%. Source: peripheral blood, taken on day 0 of AZD1222 vaccination. V is TRBV5-4 and J is TRBJ1-6, with D possibly matching TRBD1 (6 bases). The TCR was taken from an adult in good health. In DNA, the CDR3 is TGTGCCAGCAGCTTACCTCAGGGGAATTCACCCCTCCACTTT. Translation gives CASSLPQGNSPLHF.